The 6 T cell receptor beta chains in this list originate from one sample, sequenced in a study of T cell clonotyping in hematopoietic cell transplantation. The protocol was immunoSEQ multiplex PCR, while the TCRdb copy is restricted to in-frame clones and leaves out a portion. Found here are approximately 600 clones, nearly 96% of them singletons; the top ten hold 6% to 7.5%. Time point here: recipient sample about 28 days before transplant, after cytoreduction. The sequencing used peripheral blood mononuclear cells, collected before stem cell transplant. The origin of the receptors is a woman aged 35 to 49 with acute myeloid leukemia. Some clones in this sample may be carry-over from other donors' samples.

CDR3 amino acids: CASSFYYTGELFF. For the CDR3, the DNA is TGCGCCAGCAGCTTCTACTACACCGGGGAGCTGTTTTTT. The chain recombines TRBV5-1 with TRBJ2-2; D unresolved. Per the germline V gene, CDR1 is SGHRS and CDR2 is YFSETQ. The CDR3 totals 13 residues. Trimming removed 2 bases at V and 3 bases at J, with 5 bases between.

J is TRBJ2-3 and V is TRBV19, with TRBD2 matching 8 bases. J was trimmed by 2 bases and V by 0 bases; bases with no gene match: 10. The CDR3 contains 18 residues. CDR1 LNHDA and CDR2 SQIVND come from the germline V gene (reference sequence). CDR3 protein: CASSIDLLTSEDTDTQYF. Here the CDR3 DNA reads TGTGCCAGTAGTATAGATCTACTGACTAGCGAGGACACAGATACGCAGTATTTT. The entire variable domain, with the rest obtained from reference TRBV19 and TRBJ2-3, is as follows: DGGITQSPKYLFRKEGQNVTLSCEQNLNHDAMYWYRQDPGQGLRLIYYSQIVNDFQKGDIAEGYSVSREKKESFPLTVTSAQKNPTAFYLCASSIDLLTSEDTDTQYFGPGTRLTVL.

CDR3 in amino acids: CASSLVPGAWETQYF. The CDR3 region has the DNA TGTGCCAGCAGCTTAGTGCCGGGGGCGTGGGAGACCCAGTACTTC. The chain carries TRBV7-2 and TRBJ2-5, with D perhaps assigned TRBD1 or TRBD2 (6 bases each). V lost 1 base and J 5 bases, leaving 14 bases between the germline ends. This CDR3 has 15 residues. Germline CDR1 is SGHTA and CDR2 is FQGNSA.

The chain couples TRBV5-1 to TRBJ2-7; 7 nucleotides match TRBD1. Germline V gene data show CDR1 as SGHRS and CDR2 as YFSETQ. The CDR3 runs 15 residues. With V trimmed by 2 bases and J by 3 bases, 8 bases remained unmatched. As DNA, the CDR3 is TGCGCCAGCAGCTTAGAGACCGGGACAGTCTACGAGCAGTACTTC. Translated: CASSLETGTVYEQYF.

This chain connects TRBV30 to TRBJ2-7; possible D gene TRBD1, 6 bases. The V end was cut by 1 base, the J end by 2 bases, with 12 bases between. From germline, CDR1 is GTSNPN and CDR2 SVGIG (reference sequence). The length of the CDR3 is 14 residues. CDR3 nucleotide sequence: TGTGCCTGGAGTGGGGACATTCTTGCCTACGAGCAGTACTTC. Protein sequence: CAWSGDILAYEQYF.

This clone was observed a handful of times. The rearrangement joins TRBV15 to TRBJ1-2, with D possibly being TRBD1 (5 bases). CDR3 length equals 17 residues. Germline V CDR1 and CDR2: LNHNV, YYDKDF (reference sequence). V was trimmed by 0 bases and J by 4 bases, leaving 18 bases between them. The DNA of the CDR3 is TGTGCCACCAGCAGAGATTTTGTTACAGGAAGGACCTATGGCTACACCTTC. It is translated as CATSRDFVTGRTYGYTF.